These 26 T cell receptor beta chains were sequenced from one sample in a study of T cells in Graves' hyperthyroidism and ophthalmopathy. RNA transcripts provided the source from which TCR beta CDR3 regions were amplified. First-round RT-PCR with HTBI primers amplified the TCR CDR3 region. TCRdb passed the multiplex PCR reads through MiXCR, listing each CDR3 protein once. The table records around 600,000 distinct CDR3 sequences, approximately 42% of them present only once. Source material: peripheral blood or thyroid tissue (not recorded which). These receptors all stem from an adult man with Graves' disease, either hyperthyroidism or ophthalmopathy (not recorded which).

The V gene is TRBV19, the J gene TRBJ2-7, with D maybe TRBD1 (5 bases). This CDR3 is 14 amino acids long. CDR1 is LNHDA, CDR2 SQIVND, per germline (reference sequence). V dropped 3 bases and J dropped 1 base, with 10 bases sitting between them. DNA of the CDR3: TGTGCCAGTAGTATCTCAGGGAATTCCTACGAGCAGTACTTC. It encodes CASSISGNSYEQYF.

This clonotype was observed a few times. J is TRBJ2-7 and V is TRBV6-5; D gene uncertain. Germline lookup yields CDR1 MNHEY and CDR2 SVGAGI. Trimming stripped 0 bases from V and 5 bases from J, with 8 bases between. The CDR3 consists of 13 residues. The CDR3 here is CASSYSQVHEQYF. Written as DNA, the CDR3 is TGTGCCAGCAGTTACTCCCAAGTTCACGAGCAGTACTTC.

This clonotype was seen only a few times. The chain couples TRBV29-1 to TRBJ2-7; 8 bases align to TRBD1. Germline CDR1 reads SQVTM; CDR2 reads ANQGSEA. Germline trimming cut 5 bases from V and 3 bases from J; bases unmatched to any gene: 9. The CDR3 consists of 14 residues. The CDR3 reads CSVRRQGQGYEQYF. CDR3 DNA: TGCAGCGTTCGCCGACAGGGGCAGGGCTACGAGCAGTACTTC.

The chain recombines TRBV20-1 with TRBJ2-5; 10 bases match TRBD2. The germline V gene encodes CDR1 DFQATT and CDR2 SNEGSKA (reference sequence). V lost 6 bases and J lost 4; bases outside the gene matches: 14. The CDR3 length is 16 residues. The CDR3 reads CSATNQLAGTGETQYF. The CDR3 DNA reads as TGCAGTGCCACGAATCAACTAGCGGGAACGGGAGAGACCCAGTACTTC.

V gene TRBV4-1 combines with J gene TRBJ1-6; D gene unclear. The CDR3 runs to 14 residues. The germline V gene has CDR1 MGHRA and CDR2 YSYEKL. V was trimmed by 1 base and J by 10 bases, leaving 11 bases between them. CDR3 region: CASSQVGIPSPLHF. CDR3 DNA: TGCGCCAGCAGCCAAGTAGGCATCCCCTCACCCCTCCACTTT.

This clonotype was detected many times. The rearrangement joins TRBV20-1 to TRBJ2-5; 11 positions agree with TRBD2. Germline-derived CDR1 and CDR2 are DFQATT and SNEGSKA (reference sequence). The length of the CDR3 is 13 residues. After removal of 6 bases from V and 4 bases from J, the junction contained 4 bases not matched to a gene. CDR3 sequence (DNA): TGCAGTGCAGGTCTAGCGGGAGGAGAGACCCAGTACTTC. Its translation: CSAGLAGGETQYF.

CDR3 bases: TGTGCCAGCAGCCCACTGATGACAGGGGGAGGTGAAAAACTGTTTTTT. Protein: CASSPLMTGGGEKLFF. The V call is TRBV7-2, the J call TRBJ1-4; TRBD1 matches 9 bases. Germline CDR1 and CDR2: SGHTA and FQGNSA. The CDR3 runs 16 residues. The V gene end was trimmed by 5 bases and the J gene end by 7 bases; junction bases not matched to a gene: 11.

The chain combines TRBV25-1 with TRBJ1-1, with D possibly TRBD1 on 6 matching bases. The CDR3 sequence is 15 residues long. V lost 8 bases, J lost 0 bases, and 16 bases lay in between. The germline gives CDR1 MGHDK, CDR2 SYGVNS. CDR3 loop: CASLGGAGLNTEAFF. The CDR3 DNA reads TGTGCCAGCTTGGGGGGGGCAGGGCTGAACACTGAAGCTTTCTTT.

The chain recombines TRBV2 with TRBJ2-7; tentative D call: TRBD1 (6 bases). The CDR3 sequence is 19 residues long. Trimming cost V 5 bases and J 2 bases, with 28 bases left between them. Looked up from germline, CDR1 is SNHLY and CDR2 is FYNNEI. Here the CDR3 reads CASSPSDRTDPRNTYEQYF. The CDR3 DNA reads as TGTGCCAGCAGTCCATCGGATCGGACAGACCCCAGGAATACCTACGAGCAGTACTTC.

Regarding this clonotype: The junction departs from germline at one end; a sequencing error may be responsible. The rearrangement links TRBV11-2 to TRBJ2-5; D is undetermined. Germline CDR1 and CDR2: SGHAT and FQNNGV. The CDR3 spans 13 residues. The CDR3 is CAGSWPGQETQYF. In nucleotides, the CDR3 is TGTGCCGGCAGTTGGCCAGGACAAGAGACCCAGTACTTC.

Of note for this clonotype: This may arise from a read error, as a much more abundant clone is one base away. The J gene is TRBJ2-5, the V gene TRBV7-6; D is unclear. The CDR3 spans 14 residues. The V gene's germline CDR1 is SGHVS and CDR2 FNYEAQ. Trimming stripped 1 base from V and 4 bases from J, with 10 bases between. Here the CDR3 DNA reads TGTGCCAGCAGCTTAGACGGGTTCGGAGAGACCCAGTACTTC. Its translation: CASSLDGFGETQYF.

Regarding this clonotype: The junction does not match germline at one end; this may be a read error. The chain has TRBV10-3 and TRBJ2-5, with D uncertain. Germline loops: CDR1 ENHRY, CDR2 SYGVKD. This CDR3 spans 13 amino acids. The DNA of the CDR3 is TGTGCCAGCAGTTACTTCTCCGGGGAGACCCAGTACTTC. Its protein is CASSYFSGETQYF.

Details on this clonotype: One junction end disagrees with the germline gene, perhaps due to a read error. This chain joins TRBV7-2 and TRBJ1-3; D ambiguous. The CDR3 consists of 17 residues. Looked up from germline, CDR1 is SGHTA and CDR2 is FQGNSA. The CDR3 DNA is TGTGCCAGCAGCTTAGGACTACCCGGGTCACCTGGGAACACCATATATTTT. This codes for CASSLGLPGSPGNTIYF.

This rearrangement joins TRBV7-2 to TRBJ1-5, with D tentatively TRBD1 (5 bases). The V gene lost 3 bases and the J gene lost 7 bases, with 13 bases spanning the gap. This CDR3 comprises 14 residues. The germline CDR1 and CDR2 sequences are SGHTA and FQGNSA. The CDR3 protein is CASSLKGRVQPQHF. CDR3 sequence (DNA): TGTGCCAGCAGCTTGAAGGGGAGAGTACAGCCCCAGCATTTT.

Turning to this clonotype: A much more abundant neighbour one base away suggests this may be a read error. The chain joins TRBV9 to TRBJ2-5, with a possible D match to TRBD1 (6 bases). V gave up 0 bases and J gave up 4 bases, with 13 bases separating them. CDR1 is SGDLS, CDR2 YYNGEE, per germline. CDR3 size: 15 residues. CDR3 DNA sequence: TGTGCCAGCAGCGTAGTCTCAGGGGTTGGAGAGACCCAGTACTTC. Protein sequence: CASSVVSGVGETQYF.

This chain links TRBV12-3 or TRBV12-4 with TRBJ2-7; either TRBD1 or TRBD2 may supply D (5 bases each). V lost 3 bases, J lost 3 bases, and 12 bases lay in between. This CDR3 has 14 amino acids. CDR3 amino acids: CASSFRDGRYEQYF. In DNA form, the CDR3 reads TGTGCCAGCAGTTTCCGGGACGGACGCTACGAGCAGTACTTC.

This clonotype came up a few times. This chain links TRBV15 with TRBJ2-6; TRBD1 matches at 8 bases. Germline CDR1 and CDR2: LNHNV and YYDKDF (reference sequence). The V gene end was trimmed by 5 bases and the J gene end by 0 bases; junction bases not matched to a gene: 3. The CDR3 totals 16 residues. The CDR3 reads CATSGTGGSGANVLTF. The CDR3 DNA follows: TGTGCCACCAGCGGTACAGGGGGCTCTGGGGCCAACGTCCTGACTTTC.

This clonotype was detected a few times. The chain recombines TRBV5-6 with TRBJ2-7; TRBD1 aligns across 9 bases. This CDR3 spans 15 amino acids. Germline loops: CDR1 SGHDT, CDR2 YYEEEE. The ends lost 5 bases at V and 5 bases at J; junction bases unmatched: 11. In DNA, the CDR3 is TGTGCCAGCAGTTCACGGGACAGGGTGAACCACGAGCAGTACTTC. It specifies CASSSRDRVNHEQYF. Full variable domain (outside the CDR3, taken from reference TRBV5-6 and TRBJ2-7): DAGVTQSPTHLIKTRGQQVTLRCSPKSGHDTVSWYQQALGQGPQFIFQYYEEEERQRGNFPDRFSGHQFPNYSSELNVNALLLGDSALYLCASSSRDRVNHEQYFGPGTRLTVT.

In DNA form, the CDR3 reads TGTGCCAGCAGCCCCTACAGGGTTGGAAACACCATATATTTT. It codes for CASSPYRVGNTIYF. This chain uses TRBV7-9 with TRBJ1-3, with D possibly TRBD1 on 6 matching bases. The CDR3 runs 14 residues. V lost 5 bases to trimming and J lost 3 bases, with 11 bases between them. Germline V gives CDR1 SEHNR, CDR2 FQNEAQ (reference sequence). The full variable domain, rest sourced from reference TRBV7-9 and TRBJ1-3, is DTGVSQNPRHKITKRGQNVTFRCDPISEHNRLYWYRQTLGQGPEFLTYFQNEAQLEKSRLLSDRFSAERPKGSFSTLEIQRTEQGDSAMYLCASSPYRVGNTIYFGEGSWLTVV.

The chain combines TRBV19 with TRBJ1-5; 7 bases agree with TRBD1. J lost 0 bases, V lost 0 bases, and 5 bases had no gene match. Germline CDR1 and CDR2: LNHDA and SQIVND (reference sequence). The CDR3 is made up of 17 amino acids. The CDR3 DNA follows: TGTGCCAGTAGTATAGAGCGAGGGACAGATAGCAATCAGCCCCAGCATTTT. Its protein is CASSIERGTDSNQPQHF.

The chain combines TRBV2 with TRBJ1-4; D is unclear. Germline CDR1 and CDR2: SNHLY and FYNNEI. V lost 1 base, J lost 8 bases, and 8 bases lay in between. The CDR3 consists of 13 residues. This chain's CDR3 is CASSEGGGEKLFF. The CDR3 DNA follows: TGTGCCAGCAGTGAAGGGGGTGGGGAAAAACTGTTTTTT.

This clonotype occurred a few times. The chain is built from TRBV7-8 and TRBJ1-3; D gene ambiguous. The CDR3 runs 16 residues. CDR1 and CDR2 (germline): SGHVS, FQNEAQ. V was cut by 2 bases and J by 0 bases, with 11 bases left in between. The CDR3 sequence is CASSLSPGYSGNTIYF. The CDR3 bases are TGTGCCAGCAGCTTATCTCCAGGCTACTCTGGAAACACCATATATTTT.

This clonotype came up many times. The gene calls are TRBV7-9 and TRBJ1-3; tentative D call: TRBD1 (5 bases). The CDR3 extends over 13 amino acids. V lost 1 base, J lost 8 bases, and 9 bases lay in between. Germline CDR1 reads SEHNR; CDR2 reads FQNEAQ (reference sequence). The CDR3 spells CASSLVGTDTIYF. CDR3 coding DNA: TGTGCCAGCAGCTTAGTGGGGACGGACACCATATATTTT.

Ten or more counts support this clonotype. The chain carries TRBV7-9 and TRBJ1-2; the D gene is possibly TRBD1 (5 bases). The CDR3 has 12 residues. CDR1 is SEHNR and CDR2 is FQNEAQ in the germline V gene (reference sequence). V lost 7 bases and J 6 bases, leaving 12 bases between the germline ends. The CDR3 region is CASTTGTDGYTF. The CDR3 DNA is TGTGCCAGCACCACAGGCACTGATGGCTACACCTTC.

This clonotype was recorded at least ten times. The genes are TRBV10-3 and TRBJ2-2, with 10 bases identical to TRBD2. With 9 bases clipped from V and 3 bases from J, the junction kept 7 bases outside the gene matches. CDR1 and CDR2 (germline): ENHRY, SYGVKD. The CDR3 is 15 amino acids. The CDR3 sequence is CAIQRTSGDTGELFF. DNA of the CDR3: TGTGCCATTCAACGGACTAGCGGCGACACCGGGGAGCTGTTTTTT.

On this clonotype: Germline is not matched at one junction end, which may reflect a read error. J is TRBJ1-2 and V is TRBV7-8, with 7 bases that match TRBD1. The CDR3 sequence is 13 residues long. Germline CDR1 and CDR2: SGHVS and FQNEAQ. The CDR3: CASSLQGIDGYTF. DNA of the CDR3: TGCGCCAGCAGCCTACAGGGGATCGATGGCTACACCTTC.